Described below is a single T cell receptor beta chain sequence and its context. Its antigen is not known. Germline V CDR1 and CDR2: MDHEN, SYDVKM. The V and J ends lost 10 bases and 4 bases, in that order; junction bases with no gene match: 14. The CDR3 totals 16 residues. This specimen comes from a study of PD-1 blockade in classical Hodgkin lymphoma. Sequencing was performed with immunoSEQ multiplex PCR; in TCRdb, only in-frame clones are kept and a portion is missing. The data show over 10,000 clones, 80% seen once. Study-wide findings and caveats: Prior to therapy, complete responders displayed diversity much like that of newly diagnosed patients.

Each of the patients experienced relapse following autologous stem cell transplantation, and their brentuximab vedotin exposure differed. Sequenced here: peripheral blood mononuclear cells (PBMCs), sampled at baseline. This sequence originates from a human donor with classical Hodgkin lymphoma. The chain uses TRBV28 and TRBJ2-5, with 11 bases lining up with TRBD2. CDR3 in amino acids: CATGKGQLAGVETQYF. DNA of the CDR3: TGTGCCACAGGAAAAGGCCAACTAGCGGGAGTAGAGACCCAGTACTTC.